The sequence of this T cell receptor (beta chain) was determined in a study of metastatic and nonmetastatic thyroid tumors. Looking at the study overall: Malignant thyroid and benign thyroid patients provided blood and tumor or nodule tissue whose repertoires were compared. General study points: Malignant tumors reportedly showed significantly higher TCR beta diversity than benign nodules in both blood and tumor.

Sample share makes this clone medium-sized. Its antigen is currently unknown. This CDR3 is also generated by other DNA sequences in the sample. No treatment of any kind had been given to any patient before thyroid surgery. Under the authors' procedure: Researchers built a distant-metastasis classifier for papillary thyroid cancer that drew on CDR3 differences across clinicopathological groups. TCRdb re-analyzed the PCR reads through MiXCR. Here the V and J calls rest on TCRdb's processing, not on the authors' analysis. The table lists some 11,000 clones, about a third of them singletons. This CDR3 has 15 residues. CDR1 and CDR2 from the germline V gene are DFQATT and SNEGSKA (reference sequence). The junction had 7 bases not matched to a gene; V was cut back by 1 base and J by 6 bases.

The receptor's source is a female donor with papillary thyroid cancer or a benign thyroid nodule (not recorded which). Some clones in this sample may be carry-over from other donors' samples. V usage is TRBV20-1 and J usage is TRBJ2-1, with 9 positions matching TRBD2. What was sequenced was tumor tissue. The CDR3 spells CSARVREGLSNEQFF. CDR3 DNA sequence: TGCAGTGCTAGAGTGCGGGAGGGGTTATCCAATGAGCAGTTCTTC.